Shown below are 6 T cell receptor beta chains from a single sample sequenced in a study of blood T cell repertoires in COVID-19. Data came from immunoSEQ multiplex PCR; TCRdb stores just in-frame clones and leaves some out. This table has about 170,000 clones, around 82% appearing once. Material: peripheral blood. These receptors were collected from a woman between 70 and 85 years old who had recovered from COVID-19.

A note on this clone: Sequence at one end of the junction differs from germline and may be a read error. CDR3 protein: CASSLKAGGNHGYTF. The CDR3 coding sequence is TGTGCCAGCAGCCTAAAAGCCGGGGGTAACCATGGCTACACCTTC. The chain couples TRBV3-1 (or the pseudogene TRBV3-2) to TRBJ1-2, with D maybe TRBD1 (5 bases). Germline V lookup: CDR1 LGHDT, CDR2 YNNKEL (reference sequence). This CDR3 has 15 amino acids.

The chain has TRBV6-5 and TRBJ1-2; D gene unclear. The CDR3 has 13 residues. Trimming stripped 2 bases from V and 4 bases from J, with 8 bases between. The V gene's germline CDR1 is MNHEY and CDR2 SVGAGI. The CDR3 sequence is CASSYEYFYGYTF. In DNA, the CDR3 is TGTGCCAGCAGTTACGAGTATTTCTATGGCTACACCTTC.

This chain connects TRBV14 to TRBJ1-2; D ambiguous. The CDR3 loop spans 13 amino acids. Trimming pared 4 bases from V and 4 bases from J, leaving 10 bases between. Germline CDR1 and CDR2: SGHDN and FVKESK. Written as DNA, the CDR3 is TGTGCCAGCAGCCGAATCGGAGGCTATGGCTACACCTTC. This encodes CASSRIGGYGYTF.

V gene TRBV6-5 combines with J gene TRBJ2-3; 8 bases fit TRBD1. This CDR3 is 14 amino acids long. The V segment lost 5 bases and the J segment 2 bases; nucleotides outside the gene matches: 3. CDR1 MNHEY and CDR2 SVGAGI come from the germline V gene. CDR3 sequence (DNA): TGTGCCAGCAGTCCACAGGGGGACACAGATACGCAGTATTTT. Encoded protein: CASSPQGDTDTQYF.

This clone has a single count. V gene TRBV29-1 combines with J gene TRBJ1-4, with D perhaps matching TRBD1 (6 bases). CDR1 is SQVTM, CDR2 ANQGSEA, per germline. Trimming left V 7 bases short and J 3 bases short, with 18 bases between. This CDR3 has 15 residues. Here the CDR3 DNA reads TGCAGCGCGGGCGACAGGAATCAACCTAATGAAAAACTGTTTTTT. It is translated as CSAGDRNQPNEKLFF.

The chain employs TRBV2 and TRBJ2-4; no clear D. This CDR3 has 16 residues. Germline V CDR1 and CDR2: SNHLY, FYNNEI. V dropped 11 bases and J dropped 0 bases, with 20 bases sitting between them. CDR3 in amino acids: CAAPPGLRPAKNIQYF. CDR3 bases: TGTGCCGCTCCGCCGGGTCTTAGGCCAGCCAAAAACATTCAGTACTTC.